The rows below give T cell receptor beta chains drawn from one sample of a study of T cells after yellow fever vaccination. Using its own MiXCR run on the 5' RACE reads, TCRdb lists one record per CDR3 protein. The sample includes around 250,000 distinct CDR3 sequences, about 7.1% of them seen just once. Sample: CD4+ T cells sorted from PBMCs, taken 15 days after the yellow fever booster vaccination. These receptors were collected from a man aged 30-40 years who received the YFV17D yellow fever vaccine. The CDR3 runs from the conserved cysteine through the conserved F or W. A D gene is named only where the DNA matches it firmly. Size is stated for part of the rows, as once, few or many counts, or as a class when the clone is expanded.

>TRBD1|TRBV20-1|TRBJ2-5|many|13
CSANRQGPETQYF
TGCAGTGCTAACCGACAGGGACCAGAGACCCAGTACTTC
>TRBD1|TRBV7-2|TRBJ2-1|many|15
CASSFRQGAYGEQFF
TGTGCCAGCAGCTTTAGGCAGGGGGCGTACGGTGAGCAGTTCTTC
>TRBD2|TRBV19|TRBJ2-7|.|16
CASSIGPTSGNYEQYF
TGTGCCAGTAGTATTGGGCCGACTAGCGGAAACTACGAGCAGTACTTC
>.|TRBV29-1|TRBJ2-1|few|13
CSVSSGLVNEQFF
TGCAGTGTCAGTAGCGGTTTGGTGAATGAGCAGTTCTTC
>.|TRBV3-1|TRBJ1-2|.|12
CASSQGTGTTNF
TGTGCCAGCAGCCAGGGAACCGGGACTACCAACTTC
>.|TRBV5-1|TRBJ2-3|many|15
CASSPTQRGTDTQYF
TGCGCCAGCAGCCCGACGCAGCGGGGCACAGATACGCAGTATTTT
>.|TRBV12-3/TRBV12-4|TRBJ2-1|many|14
CASSFVGTYNEQFF
TGTGCCAGCAGTTTCGTAGGGACCTACAATGAGCAGTTCTTC
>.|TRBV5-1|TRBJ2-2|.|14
CASSLGVVTGELFF
TGCGCCAGCAGCTTGGGGGTCGTGACCGGGGAGCTGTTTTTT
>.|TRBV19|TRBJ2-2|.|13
CASIYRVTGELFF
TGTGCCAGTATTTACAGGGTTACCGGGGAGCTGTTTTTT
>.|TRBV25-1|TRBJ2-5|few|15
CASQGSSYASETQYF
TGTGCCAGCCAGGGCAGTTCTTACGCTTCAGAGACCCAGTACTTC
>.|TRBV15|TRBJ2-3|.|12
CATSRTADTQYF
TGTGCCACCAGCAGAACTGCAGATACGCAGTATTTT
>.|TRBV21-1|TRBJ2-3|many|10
CASTLDTQYF
TGTGCCAGCACCCTGGATACGCAGTATTTT
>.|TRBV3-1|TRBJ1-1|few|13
CASSFSRETEAFF
TGTGCCAGCTCCTTTTCAAGGGAGACTGAAGCTTTCTTT
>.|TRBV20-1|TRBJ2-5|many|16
CSADVNYGTSEETQYF
TGCAGTGCTGACGTTAATTATGGGACTTCAGAAGAGACCCAGTACTTC
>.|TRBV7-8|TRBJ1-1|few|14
CASSLGHANTEAFF
TGTGCCAGCAGCCTGGGACACGCGAACACTGAAGCTTTCTTT
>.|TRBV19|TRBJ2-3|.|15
CASALAPRLADTQYF
TGTGCCAGTGCTCTCGCCCCCCGGCTGGCAGATACGCAGTATTTT
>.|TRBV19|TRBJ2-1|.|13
CASSTEGYNEQFF
TGTGCCAGTAGTACCGAGGGCTACAATGAGCAGTTCTTC
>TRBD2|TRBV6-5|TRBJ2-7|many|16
CASTGVLAGENYEQYF
TGTGCCAGCACCGGGGTTCTCGCGGGAGAGAACTACGAGCAGTACTTC
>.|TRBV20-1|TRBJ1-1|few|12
CSVKSGDTEAFF
TGCAGTGTCAAGTCAGGGGACACTGAAGCTTTCTTT
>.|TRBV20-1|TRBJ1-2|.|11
CSASGDYGYTF
TGCAGTGCTAGTGGTGACTATGGCTACACCTTC
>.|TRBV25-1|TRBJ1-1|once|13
CASSERGRAGAFF
TGTGCCAGCAGTGAAAGGGGTAGGGCGGGAGCTTTCTTT
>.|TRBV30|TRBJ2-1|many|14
CAWSRGLPYNEQFF
TGTGCCTGGAGTCGCGGGCTACCCTACAATGAGCAGTTCTTC
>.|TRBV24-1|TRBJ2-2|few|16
CATSDPARGNTGELFF
TGTGCCACCAGTGATCCTGCTCGGGGGAACACCGGGGAGCTGTTTTTT
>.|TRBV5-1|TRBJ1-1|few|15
CASSLEAGSGTEAFF
TGCGCCAGCAGCTTGGAGGCAGGGTCGGGCACTGAAGCTTTCTTT
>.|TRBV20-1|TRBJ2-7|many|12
CSTTEMTYEQYF
TGCAGCACGACAGAGATGACCTACGAGCAGTACTTC
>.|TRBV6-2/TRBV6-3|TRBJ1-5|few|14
CASSYGGKVQPQHF
TGTGCCAGCAGTTACGGGGGTAAGGTGCAGCCCCAGCATTTT
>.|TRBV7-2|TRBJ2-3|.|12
CASSLDRAAQYF
TGTGCCAGCAGCTTAGATAGGGCAGCGCAGTATTTT
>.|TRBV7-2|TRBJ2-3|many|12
CASSRSTDTQYF
TGTGCCAGCAGCCGCAGCACAGATACGCAGTATTTT
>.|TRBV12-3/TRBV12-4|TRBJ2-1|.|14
CASSLGKGLTDALF
TGTGCCAGCAGTTTAGGGAAAGGGTTGACAGATGCCCTCTTC
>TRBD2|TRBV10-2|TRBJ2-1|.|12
CASSLADGPQFF
TGCGCCAGCAGCCTAGCGGATGGACCCCAGTTCTTC
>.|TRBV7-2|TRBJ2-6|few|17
CASSPSRGAQGANVLTF
TGTGCCAGCAGCCCAAGTAGAGGGGCGCAGGGGGCCAACGTCCTGACTTTC
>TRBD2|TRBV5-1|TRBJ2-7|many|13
CASSHGRTYEQYF
TGCGCCAGCAGCCACGGGAGGACCTACGAGCAGTACTTC
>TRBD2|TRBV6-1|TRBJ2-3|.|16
CACHPGSAGGTDTQYF
TGTGCCTGTCACCCAGGTTCCGCGGGAGGGACAGATACGCAGTATTTT
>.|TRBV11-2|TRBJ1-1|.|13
CASSFSGPSEAFF
TGTGCCAGCAGCTTTTCAGGGCCTTCCGAAGCTTTCTTT
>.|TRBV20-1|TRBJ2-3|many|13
CSARDPRTDTQYF
TGCAGTGCTAGAGATCCCCGAACGGATACGCAGTATTTT